The clone carrying this T cell receptor beta chain was picked up a small number of times. Treatment: oral pan-JAK inhibitor, 5-10 mg twice daily. This record comes from a study of CD8+ T cells in alopecia areata. Extraction and reverse transcription of RNA yielded cDNA as the sequencing template. Using immunoSEQ multiplex PCR, the repertoire was profiled, and TCRdb retains in-frame clones only, with some absent. Among fewer than 350,000 clones listed, 58% were seen once. V lost 4 bases to trimming and J lost 3 bases; unmatched junction nucleotides: 7. The CDR3 runs to 15 residues. In germline, CDR1 is SQVTM, CDR2 ANQGSEA.

Sequencing was performed on CD4+ T cells sorted from blood, taken at week 24, from a patient treated with tofacitinib. This clonotype was sampled from a human donor with alopecia areata. The gene calls are TRBV29-1 and TRBJ1-5, with 9 bases fitting TRBD1. Here the CDR3 DNA reads TGCAGCGTTGGAGAGGACAGGGGCCCCAATCAGCCCCAGCATTTT. It yields the protein CSVGEDRGPNQPQHF.